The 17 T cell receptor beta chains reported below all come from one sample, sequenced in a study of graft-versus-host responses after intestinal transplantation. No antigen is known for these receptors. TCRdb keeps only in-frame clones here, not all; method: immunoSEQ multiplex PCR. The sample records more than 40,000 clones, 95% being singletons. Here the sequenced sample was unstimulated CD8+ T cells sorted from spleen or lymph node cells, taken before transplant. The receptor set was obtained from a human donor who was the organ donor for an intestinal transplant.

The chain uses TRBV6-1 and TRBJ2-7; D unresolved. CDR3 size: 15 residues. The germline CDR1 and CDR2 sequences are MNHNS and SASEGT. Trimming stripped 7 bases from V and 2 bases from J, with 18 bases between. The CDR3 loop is CASTTHLIPTYEQYF. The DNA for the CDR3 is TGTGCCAGCACTACACACCTCATTCCAACCTACGAGCAGTACTTC.

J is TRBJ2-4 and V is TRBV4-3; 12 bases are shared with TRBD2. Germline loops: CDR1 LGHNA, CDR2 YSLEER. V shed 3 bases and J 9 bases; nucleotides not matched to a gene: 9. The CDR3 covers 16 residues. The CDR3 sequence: CASSQGTSGRESIQYF. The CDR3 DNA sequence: TGCGCCAGCAGCCAGGGGACTAGCGGGCGGGAGAGCATTCAGTACTTC.

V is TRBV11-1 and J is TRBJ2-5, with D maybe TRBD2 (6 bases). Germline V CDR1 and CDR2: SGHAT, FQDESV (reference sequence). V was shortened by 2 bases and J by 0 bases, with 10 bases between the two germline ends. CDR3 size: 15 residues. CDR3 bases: TGTGCCAGCAGCTTATTGGGACTGAACCAAGAGACCCAGTACTTC. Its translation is CASSLLGLNQETQYF.

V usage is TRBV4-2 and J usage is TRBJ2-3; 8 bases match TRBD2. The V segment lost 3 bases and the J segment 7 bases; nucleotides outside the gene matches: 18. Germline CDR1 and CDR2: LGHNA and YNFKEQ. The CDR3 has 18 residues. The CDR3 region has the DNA TGTGCCAGCAGCCAGTCATTCGGGGGGGGGCCTTTATCATATACGCAGTATTTT. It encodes CASSQSFGGGPLSYTQYF.

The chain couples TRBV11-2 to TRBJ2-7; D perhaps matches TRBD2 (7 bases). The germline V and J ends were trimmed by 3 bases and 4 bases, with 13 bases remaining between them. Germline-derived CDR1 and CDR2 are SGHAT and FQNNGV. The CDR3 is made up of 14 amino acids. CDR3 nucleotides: TGTGCCAGCAGCTTGGGCGGGGGCCAATACGAGCAGTACTTC. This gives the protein CASSLGGGQYEQYF.

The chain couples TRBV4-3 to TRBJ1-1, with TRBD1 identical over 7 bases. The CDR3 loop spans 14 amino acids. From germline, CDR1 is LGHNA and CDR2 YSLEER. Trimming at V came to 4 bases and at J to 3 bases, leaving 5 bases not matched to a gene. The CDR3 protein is CASSLRQGDTEAFF. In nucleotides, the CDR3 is TGCGCCAGCAGCCTCCGACAGGGCGACACTGAAGCTTTCTTT.

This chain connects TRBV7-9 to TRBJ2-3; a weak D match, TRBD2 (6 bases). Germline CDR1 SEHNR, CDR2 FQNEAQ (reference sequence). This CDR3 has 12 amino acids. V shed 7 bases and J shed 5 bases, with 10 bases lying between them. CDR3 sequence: CASILEGDTQYF. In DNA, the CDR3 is TGTGCCAGCATCCTGGAGGGAGATACGCAGTATTTT.

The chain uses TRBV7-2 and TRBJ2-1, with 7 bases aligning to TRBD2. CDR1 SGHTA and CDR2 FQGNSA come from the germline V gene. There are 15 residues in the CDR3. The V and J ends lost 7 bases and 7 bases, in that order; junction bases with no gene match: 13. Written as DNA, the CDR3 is TGTGCCAGCATCGCCACTAGCGCAGGTCGGAATGAGCAGTTCTTC. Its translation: CASIATSAGRNEQFF. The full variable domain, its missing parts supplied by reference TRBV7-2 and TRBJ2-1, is GAGVSQSPSNKVTEKGKDVELRCDPISGHTALYWYRQSLGQGLEFLIYFQGNSAPDKSGLPSDRFSAERTGGSVSTLTIQRTQQEDSAVYLCASIATSAGRNEQFFGPGTRLTVL.

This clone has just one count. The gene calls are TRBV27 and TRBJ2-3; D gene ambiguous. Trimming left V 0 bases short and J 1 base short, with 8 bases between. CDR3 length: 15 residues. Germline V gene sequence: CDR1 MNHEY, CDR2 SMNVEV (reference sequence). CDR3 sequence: CASSLSVVGTDTQYF. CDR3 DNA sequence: TGTGCCAGCAGTTTATCGGTCGTTGGCACAGATACGCAGTATTTT.

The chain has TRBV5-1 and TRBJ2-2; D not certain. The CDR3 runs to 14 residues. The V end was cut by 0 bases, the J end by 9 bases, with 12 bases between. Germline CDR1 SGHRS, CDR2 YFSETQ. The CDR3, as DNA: TGCGCCAGCAGCTTGGAGGTCTCCGTTCGGGAGCTGTTTTTT. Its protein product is CASSLEVSVRELFF.

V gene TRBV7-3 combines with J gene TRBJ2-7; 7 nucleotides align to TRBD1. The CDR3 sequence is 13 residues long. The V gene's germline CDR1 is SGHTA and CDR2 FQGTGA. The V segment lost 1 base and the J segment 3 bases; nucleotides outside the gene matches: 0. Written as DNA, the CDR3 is TGTGCCAGCAGCTTAAACAGGGGCTACGAGCAGTACTTC. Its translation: CASSLNRGYEQYF. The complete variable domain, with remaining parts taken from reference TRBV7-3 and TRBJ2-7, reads GAGVSQTPSNKVTEKGKYVELRCDPISGHTALYWYRQSLGQGPEFLIYFQGTGAADDSGLPNDRFFAVRPEGSVSTLKIQRTERGDSAVYLCASSLNRGYEQYFGPGTRLTVT.

In nucleotides, the CDR3 is TGTGCCAGCTGGGGGACTAGCGGGACCAATGAGCAGTTCTTC. Translation gives CASWGTSGTNEQFF. The chain carries TRBV6-5 and TRBJ2-1; TRBD2 matches at 13 bases. The germline V gene has CDR1 MNHEY and CDR2 SVGAGI. This CDR3 has 14 residues. V was pared by 8 bases and J by 6 bases, with 4 bases of the junction left unmatched.

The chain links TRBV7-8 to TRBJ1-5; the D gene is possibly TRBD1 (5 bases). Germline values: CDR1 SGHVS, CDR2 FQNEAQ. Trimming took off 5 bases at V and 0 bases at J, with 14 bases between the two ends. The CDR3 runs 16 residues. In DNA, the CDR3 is TGTGCCAGCAGCCTGACAGTCCTGGATAGCAATCAGCCCCAGCATTTT. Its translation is CASSLTVLDSNQPQHF.

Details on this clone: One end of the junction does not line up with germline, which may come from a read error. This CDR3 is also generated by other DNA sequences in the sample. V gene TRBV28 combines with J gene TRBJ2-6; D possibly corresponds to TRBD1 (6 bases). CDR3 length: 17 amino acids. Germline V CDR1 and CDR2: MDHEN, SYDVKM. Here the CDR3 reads CASSSRQVRTGANVLTF. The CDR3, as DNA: TGTGCCAGTAGTTCCCGACAGGTTCGGACTGGGGCCAACGTCCTGACTTTC.

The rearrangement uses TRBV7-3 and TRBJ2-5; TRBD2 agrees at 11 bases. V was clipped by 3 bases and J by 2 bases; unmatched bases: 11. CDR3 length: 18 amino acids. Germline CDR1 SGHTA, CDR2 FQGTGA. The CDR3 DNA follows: TGTGCCAGCAGCTTTGGGATCTCTAGCGGGGGGATTCAAGAGACCCAGTACTTC. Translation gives CASSFGISSGGIQETQYF.

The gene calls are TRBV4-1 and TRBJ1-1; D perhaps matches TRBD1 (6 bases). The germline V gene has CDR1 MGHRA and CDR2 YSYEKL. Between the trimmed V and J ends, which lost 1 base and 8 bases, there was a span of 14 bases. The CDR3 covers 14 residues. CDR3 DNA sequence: TGCGCCAGCAGCCAAGTAACCACAGGGAGGGAAGCTTTCTTT. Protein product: CASSQVTTGREAFF.

The CDR3 DNA reads as TGTGCCAGCAGCTCCCCCGCAGGGGCAAGTCCTGAAAAACTGTTTTTT. Translation: CASSSPAGASPEKLFF. The genes are TRBV7-9 and TRBJ1-4; TRBD1 might be the D (6 bases). V was cut by 4 bases and J by 7 bases, with 19 bases left in between. This CDR3 contains 16 residues. Per the germline V gene, CDR1 is SEHNR and CDR2 is FQNEAQ (reference sequence).